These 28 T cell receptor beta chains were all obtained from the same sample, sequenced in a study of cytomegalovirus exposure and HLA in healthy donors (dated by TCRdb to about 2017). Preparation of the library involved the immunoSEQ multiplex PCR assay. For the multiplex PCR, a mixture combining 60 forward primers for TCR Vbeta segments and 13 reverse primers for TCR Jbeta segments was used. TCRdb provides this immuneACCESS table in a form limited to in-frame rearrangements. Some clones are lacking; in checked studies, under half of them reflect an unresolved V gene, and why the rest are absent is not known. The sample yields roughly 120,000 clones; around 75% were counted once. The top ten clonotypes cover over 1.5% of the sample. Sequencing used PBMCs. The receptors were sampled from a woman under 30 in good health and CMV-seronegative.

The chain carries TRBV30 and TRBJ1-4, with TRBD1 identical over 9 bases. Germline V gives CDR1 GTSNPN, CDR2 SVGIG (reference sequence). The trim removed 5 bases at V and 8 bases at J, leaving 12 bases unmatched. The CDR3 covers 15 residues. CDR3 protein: CAWENRGRLGEKLFF. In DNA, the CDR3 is TGTGCCTGGGAAAACAGGGGGCGTCTAGGGGAAAAACTGTTTTTT.

The CDR3 DNA is TGCGCCAGCAGCCCGGGACAGGCCCGGGGGGAGCAGTACTTC. Translated: CASSPGQARGEQYF. The chain couples TRBV5-1 to TRBJ2-7; the match to TRBD1 covers 8 bases. The junction had 10 bases not matched to a gene; V was cut back by 4 bases and J by 7 bases. The CDR3 is 14 amino acids. The germline CDR1 and CDR2 sequences are SGHRS and YFSETQ.

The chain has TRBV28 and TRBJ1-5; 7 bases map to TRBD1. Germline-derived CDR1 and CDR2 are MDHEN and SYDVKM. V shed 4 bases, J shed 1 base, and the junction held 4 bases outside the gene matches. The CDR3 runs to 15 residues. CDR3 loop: CASSSQDRSNQPQHF. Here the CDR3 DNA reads TGTGCCAGCAGTTCCCAGGACAGGAGCAATCAGCCCCAGCATTTT.

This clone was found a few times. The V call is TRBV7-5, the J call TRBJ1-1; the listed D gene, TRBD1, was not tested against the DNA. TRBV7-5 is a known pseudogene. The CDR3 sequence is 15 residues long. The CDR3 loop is CARSFPGTGVGEAFF. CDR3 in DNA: TGTGCCAGAAGCTTCCCGGGGACAGGGGTTGGTGAAGCTTTCTTT.

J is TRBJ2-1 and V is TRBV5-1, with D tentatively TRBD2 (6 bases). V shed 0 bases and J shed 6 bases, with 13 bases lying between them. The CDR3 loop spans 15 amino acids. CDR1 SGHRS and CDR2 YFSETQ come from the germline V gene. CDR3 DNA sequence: TGCGCCAGCAGCTTGGGACTAGTTCGCCTCAATGAGCAGTTCTTC. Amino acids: CASSLGLVRLNEQFF.

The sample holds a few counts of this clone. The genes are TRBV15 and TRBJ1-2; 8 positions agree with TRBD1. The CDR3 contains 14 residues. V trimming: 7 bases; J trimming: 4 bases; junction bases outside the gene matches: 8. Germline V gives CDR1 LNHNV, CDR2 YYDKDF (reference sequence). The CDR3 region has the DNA TGTGCCACCACCCTGGGACAGGCTACCTATGGCTACACCTTC. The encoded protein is CATTLGQATYGYTF. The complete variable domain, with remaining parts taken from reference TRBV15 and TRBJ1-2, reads DAMVIQNPRYQVTQFGKPVTLSCSQTLNHNVMYWYQQKSSQAPKLLFHYYDKDFNNEADTPDNFQSRRPNTSFCFLDIRSPGLGDTAMYLCATTLGQATYGYTFGSGTRLTVV.

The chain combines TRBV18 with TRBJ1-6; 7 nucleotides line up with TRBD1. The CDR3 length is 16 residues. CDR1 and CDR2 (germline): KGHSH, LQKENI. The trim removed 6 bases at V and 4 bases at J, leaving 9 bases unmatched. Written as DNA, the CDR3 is TGTGCCAGCTCCCTCACAGGGGACCCTTATAATTCACCCCTCCACTTT. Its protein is CASSLTGDPYNSPLHF.

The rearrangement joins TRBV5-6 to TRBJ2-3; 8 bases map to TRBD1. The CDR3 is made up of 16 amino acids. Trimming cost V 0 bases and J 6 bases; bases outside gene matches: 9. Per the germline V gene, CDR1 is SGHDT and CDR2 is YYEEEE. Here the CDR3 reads CASSLEYGTGRDTQYF. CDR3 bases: TGTGCCAGCAGCTTGGAATACGGGACAGGCAGGGATACGCAGTATTTT.

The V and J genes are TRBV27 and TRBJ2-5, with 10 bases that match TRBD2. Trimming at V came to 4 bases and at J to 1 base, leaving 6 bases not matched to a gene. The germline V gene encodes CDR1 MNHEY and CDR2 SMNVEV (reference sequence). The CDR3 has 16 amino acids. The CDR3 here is CASSSPTSGVQETQYF. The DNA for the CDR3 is TGTGCCAGCAGTTCTCCCACTAGCGGGGTCCAAGAGACCCAGTACTTC.

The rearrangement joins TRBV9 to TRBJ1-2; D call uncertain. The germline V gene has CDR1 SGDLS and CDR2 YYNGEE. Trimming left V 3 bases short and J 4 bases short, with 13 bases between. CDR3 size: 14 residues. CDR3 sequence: CASSGSGRLYGYTF. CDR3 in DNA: TGTGCCAGCAGCGGCTCGGGAAGGCTCTATGGCTACACCTTC.

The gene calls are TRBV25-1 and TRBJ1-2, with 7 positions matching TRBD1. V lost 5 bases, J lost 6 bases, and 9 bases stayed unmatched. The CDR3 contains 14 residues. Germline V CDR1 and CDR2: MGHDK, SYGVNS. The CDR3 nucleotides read TGTGCCAGCAGTCCCGACAGGGTGAGGGATGGCTACACCTTC. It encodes CASSPDRVRDGYTF.

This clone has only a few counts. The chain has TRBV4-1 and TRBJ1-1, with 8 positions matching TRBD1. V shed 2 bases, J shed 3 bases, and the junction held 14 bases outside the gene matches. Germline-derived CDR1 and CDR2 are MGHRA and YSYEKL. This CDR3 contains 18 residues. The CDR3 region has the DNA TGCGCCAGCAGCCAAACCCCCGGCAGGGGGCAGGGGGACACTGAAGCTTTCTTT. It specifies CASSQTPGRGQGDTEAFF.

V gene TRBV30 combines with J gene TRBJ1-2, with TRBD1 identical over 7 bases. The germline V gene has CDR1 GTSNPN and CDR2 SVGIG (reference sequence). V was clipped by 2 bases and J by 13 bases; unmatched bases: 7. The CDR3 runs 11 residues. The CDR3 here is CAWSKGQGVTF. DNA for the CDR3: TGTGCCTGGAGTAAGGGGCAGGGGGTCACCTTC.

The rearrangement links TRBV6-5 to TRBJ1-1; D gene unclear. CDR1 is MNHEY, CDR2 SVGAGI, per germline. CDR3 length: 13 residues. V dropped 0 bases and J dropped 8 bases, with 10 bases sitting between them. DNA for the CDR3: TGTGCCAGCAGTTACTCGTTTCGAGGGGAAGCTTTCTTT. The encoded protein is CASSYSFRGEAFF.

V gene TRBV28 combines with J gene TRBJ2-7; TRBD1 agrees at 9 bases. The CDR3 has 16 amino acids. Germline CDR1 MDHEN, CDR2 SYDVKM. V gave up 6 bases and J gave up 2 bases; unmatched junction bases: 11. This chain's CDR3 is CASSPTGTGWPYEQYF. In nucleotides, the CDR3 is TGTGCCAGCAGCCCTACCGGGACAGGGTGGCCCTACGAGCAGTACTTC.

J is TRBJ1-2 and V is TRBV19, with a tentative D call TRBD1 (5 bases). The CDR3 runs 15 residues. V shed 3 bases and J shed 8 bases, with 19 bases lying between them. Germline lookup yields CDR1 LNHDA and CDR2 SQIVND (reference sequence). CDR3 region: CASSISRGQGVGYTF. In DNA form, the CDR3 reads TGTGCCAGTAGTATCTCTCGTGGACAAGGCGTAGGCTACACCTTC.

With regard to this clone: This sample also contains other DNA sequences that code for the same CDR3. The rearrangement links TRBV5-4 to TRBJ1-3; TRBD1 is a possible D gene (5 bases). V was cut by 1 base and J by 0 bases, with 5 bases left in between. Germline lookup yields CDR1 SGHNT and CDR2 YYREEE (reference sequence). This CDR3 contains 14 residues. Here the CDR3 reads CASSLQGSGNTIYF. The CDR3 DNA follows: TGTGCCAGCAGCTTGCAGGGCTCTGGAAACACCATATATTTT.

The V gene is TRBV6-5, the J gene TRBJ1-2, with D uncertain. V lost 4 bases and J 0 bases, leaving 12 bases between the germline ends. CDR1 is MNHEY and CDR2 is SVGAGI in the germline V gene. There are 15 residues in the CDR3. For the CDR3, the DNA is TGTGCCAGCAGTTCCCCGGCACAGACTAACTATGGCTACACCTTC. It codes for CASSSPAQTNYGYTF.

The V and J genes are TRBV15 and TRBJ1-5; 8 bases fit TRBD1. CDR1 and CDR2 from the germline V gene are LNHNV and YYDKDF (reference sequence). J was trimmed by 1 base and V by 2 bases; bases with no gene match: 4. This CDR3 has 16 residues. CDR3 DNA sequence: TGTGCCACCAGCAGACGACAGGGGAAGAGCAATCAGCCCCAGCATTTT. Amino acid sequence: CATSRRQGKSNQPQHF. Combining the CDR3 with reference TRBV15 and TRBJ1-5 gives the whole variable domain DAMVIQNPRYQVTQFGKPVTLSCSQTLNHNVMYWYQQKSSQAPKLLFHYYDKDFNNEADTPDNFQSRRPNTSFCFLDIRSPGLGDTAMYLCATSRRQGKSNQPQHFGDGTRLSIL.

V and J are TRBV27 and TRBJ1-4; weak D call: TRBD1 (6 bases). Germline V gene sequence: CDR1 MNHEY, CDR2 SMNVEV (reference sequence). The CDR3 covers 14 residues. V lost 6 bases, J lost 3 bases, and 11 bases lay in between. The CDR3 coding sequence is TGTGCCAGCAGCAAGGGGGTTGCTAATGAAAAACTGTTTTTT. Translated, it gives CASSKGVANEKLFF.

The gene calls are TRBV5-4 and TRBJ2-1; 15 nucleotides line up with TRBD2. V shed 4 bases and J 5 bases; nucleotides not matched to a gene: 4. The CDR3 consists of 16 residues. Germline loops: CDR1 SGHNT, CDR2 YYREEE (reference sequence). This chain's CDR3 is CASSQGTSGGHNEQFF. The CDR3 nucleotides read TGTGCCAGCAGCCAGGGGACTAGCGGGGGGCACAATGAGCAGTTCTTC.

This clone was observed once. CDR3 protein: CASSLGPGNTEAFF. The CDR3 nucleotides read TGCGCCAGCAGCTTGGGCCCCGGGAACACTGAAGCTTTCTTT. This chain uses TRBV5-1 with TRBJ1-1; no clear D gene. Deletions cut 0 bases from V and 1 base from J, with 7 bases between. The CDR3 totals 14 residues. Germline V CDR1 and CDR2: SGHRS, YFSETQ. Based on the CDR3 plus reference TRBV5-1 and TRBJ1-1, the full variable domain is KAGVTQTPRYLIKTRGQQVTLSCSPISGHRSVSWYQQTPGQGLQFLFEYFSETQRNKGNFPGRFSGRQFSNSRSEMNVSTLELGDSALYLCASSLGPGNTEAFFGQGTRLTVV.

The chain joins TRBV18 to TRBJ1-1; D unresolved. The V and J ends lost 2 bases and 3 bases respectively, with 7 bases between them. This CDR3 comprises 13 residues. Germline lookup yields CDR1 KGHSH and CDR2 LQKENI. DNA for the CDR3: TGTGCCAGCTCACCAGGGCAGCACACTGAAGCTTTCTTT. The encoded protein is CASSPGQHTEAFF. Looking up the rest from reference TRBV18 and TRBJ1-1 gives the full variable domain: NAGVMQNPRHLVRRRGQEARLRCSPMKGHSHVYWYRQLPEEGLKFMVYLQKENIIDESGMPKERFSAEFPKEGPSILRIQQVVRGDSAAYFCASSPGQHTEAFFGQGTRLTVV.

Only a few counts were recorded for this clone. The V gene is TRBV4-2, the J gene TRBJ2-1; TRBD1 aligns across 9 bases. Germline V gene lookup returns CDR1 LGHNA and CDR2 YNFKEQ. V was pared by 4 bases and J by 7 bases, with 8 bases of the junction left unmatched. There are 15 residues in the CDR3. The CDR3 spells CASSLWDREGNEQFF. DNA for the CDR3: TGTGCCAGCAGCCTGTGGGACAGGGAGGGGAATGAGCAGTTCTTC.

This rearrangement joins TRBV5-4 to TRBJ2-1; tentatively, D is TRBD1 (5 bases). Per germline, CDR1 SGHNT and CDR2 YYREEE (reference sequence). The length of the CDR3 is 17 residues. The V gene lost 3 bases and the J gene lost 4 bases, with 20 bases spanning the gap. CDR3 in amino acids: CASSYSRQKLGYNEQFF. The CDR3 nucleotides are TGTGCCAGCAGCTATTCAAGACAGAAATTGGGGTACAATGAGCAGTTCTTC.

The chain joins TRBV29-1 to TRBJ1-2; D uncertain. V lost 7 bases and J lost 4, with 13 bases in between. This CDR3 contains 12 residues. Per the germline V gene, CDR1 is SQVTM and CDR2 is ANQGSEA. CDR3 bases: TGCAGCGGTGGTGGTCTCAGCTATGGCTACACCTTC. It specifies CSGGGLSYGYTF.

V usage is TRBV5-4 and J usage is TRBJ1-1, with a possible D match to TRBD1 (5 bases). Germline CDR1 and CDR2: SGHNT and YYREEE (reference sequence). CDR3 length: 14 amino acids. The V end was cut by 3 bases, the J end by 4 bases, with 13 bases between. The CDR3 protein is CASSWLQEGTEAFF. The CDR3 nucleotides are TGTGCCAGCAGCTGGCTACAGGAAGGCACTGAAGCTTTCTTT.

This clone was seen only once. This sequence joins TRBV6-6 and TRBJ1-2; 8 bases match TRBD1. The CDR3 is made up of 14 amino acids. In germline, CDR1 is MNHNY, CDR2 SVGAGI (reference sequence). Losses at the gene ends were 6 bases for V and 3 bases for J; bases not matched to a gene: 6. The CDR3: CASSPGQVHYGYTF. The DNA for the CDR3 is TGTGCCAGCAGCCCGGGACAGGTTCACTATGGCTACACCTTC.